The 22 T cell receptor beta chains listed next were all sequenced from one sample in a study of blood T cell repertoires in COVID-19. Sequencing was performed with immunoSEQ multiplex PCR; in TCRdb, only in-frame clones are kept and a portion is missing. The sample carries approximately 390,000 clones, 80% to 90% recorded once. Sequenced input: PBMCs or T cells enriched from blood (not recorded which). Receptor source: a woman between 50 and 59 years old who had recovered from COVID-19.

The chain combines TRBV23-1 with TRBJ1-4, with 7 bases matching TRBD1. TRBV23-1 belongs to the ORF category, with a function that is uncertain. There are 15 residues in the CDR3. The J segment lost 7 bases and the V segment lost 2 bases, leaving 7 bases of the junction unmatched. CDR3 DNA: TGCGCCAGCAGTCAAAGTTGGGGACAGAGTGAAAAACTGTTTTTT. It specifies CASSQSWGQSEKLFF.

In its sample, this clone was seen once. The V call is TRBV6-5, the J call TRBJ2-7; D perhaps matches TRBD1 (6 bases). CDR1 is MNHEY, CDR2 SVGAGI, per germline. The CDR3 loop spans 13 amino acids. Trimming cost V 6 bases and J 5 bases, with 14 bases left between them. CDR3 nucleotides: TGTGCCAGCAGCCTTACAGGGTACAACGAGCAGTACTTC. Translation gives CASSLTGYNEQYF.

V usage is TRBV25-1 and J usage is TRBJ1-2; the D gene is possibly TRBD1 (6 bases). Germline V gene lookup returns CDR1 MGHDK and CDR2 SYGVNS. The CDR3 spans 13 residues. Trimming stripped 2 bases from V and 8 bases from J, with 12 bases between. CDR3: CASSERTARGYTF. The CDR3, as DNA: TGTGCCAGCAGTGAACGGACAGCCCGGGGCTACACCTTC.

J is TRBJ1-1 and V is TRBV10-3; 8 bases fit TRBD1. The CDR3 has 14 amino acids. Germline CDR1 and CDR2: ENHRY and SYGVKD. The V segment lost 6 bases and the J segment 1 base; nucleotides outside the gene matches: 4. CDR3 in DNA: TGTGCCATCAGGACAGGGACAGGGAACACTGAAGCTTTCTTT. Translating gives CAIRTGTGNTEAFF.

This CDR3 reads CASSAADYNEQFF. The CDR3 DNA reads TGCGCCTCCAGCGCGGCAGACTACAATGAGCAGTTCTTC. The rearrangement joins TRBV5-1 to TRBJ2-1; D is ambiguous. This CDR3 is built from 13 residues. Germline CDR1 SGHRS, CDR2 YFSETQ. V was pared by 10 bases and J by 3 bases, with 14 bases between.

The rearrangement joins TRBV7-9 to TRBJ1-4; unclear D gene. Looked up from germline, CDR1 is SEHNR and CDR2 is FQNEAQ (reference sequence). The CDR3 sequence is 15 residues long. Trimming cost V 1 base and J 10 bases, with 16 bases left between them. CDR3 protein: CASSLGDRADRKLFF. CDR3 bases: TGTGCCAGCAGCTTAGGTGATAGAGCGGACCGAAAACTGTTTTTT. The whole variable domain, remainder taken from reference TRBV7-9 and TRBJ1-4, is DTGVSQNPRHKITKRGQNVTFRCDPISEHNRLYWYRQTLGQGPEFLTYFQNEAQLEKSRLLSDRFSAERPKGSFSTLEIQRTEQGDSAMYLCASSLGDRADRKLFFGSGTQLSVL.

The chain links TRBV3-1 (or the pseudogene TRBV3-2) to TRBJ1-2; possibly TRBD1 for D (6 bases). The CDR3 contains 15 residues. Trimming stripped 7 bases from V and 3 bases from J, with 18 bases between. CDR1 and CDR2 (germline): LGHDT, YNNKEL (reference sequence). CDR3 protein: CASTPGGAADYGYTF. The CDR3 DNA is TGTGCCAGCACCCCGGGGGGGGCCGCCGACTATGGCTACACCTTC.

This chain links TRBV10-3 with TRBJ1-4; the D is unclear. The CDR3 length is 13 residues. V lost 6 bases, J lost 8 bases, and 13 bases lay in between. CDR1 ENHRY and CDR2 SYGVKD come from the germline V gene. This chain's CDR3 is CAISRGGGEKLFF. CDR3 in DNA: TGTGCCATCAGCCGGGGAGGTGGGGAAAAACTGTTTTTT.

The chain joins TRBV4-2 to TRBJ2-3; TRBD2 aligns across 8 bases. Per germline, CDR1 LGHNA and CDR2 YNFKEQ. After removal of 3 bases from V and 2 bases from J, the junction contained 4 bases not matched to a gene. The length of the CDR3 is 15 residues. The CDR3 loop reads CASSHGLATTDTQYF. In nucleotides, the CDR3 is TGTGCCAGCAGCCACGGACTAGCCACCACAGATACGCAGTATTTT.

There are a few counts of this clone. The chain joins TRBV5-8 to TRBJ2-3; 14 positions agree with TRBD2. J was trimmed by 0 bases and V by 7 bases; bases with no gene match: 7. The CDR3 length is 17 residues. CDR1 is SGHTS and CDR2 is YDEGEE in the germline V gene. In DNA, the CDR3 is TGTGCCAGCGGACTAGCGGGGGGCACCCCTAGCACAGATACGCAGTATTTT. Encoded protein: CASGLAGGTPSTDTQYF.

The rearrangement uses TRBV5-8 and TRBJ2-3, with TRBD1 matching over 9 bases. The CDR3 extends over 14 amino acids. CDR1 is SGHTS and CDR2 is YDEGEE in the germline V gene. The V and J ends lost 0 bases and 10 bases, in that order; junction bases with no gene match: 6. The CDR3 sequence is CASSLADRGSAQYF. The CDR3 DNA reads TGTGCCAGCAGCTTGGCAGACAGGGGGTCGGCGCAGTATTTT.

A few counts support this clone. The V and J genes are TRBV11-2 and TRBJ1-2; D is undetermined. CDR3 size: 17 residues. Trimming shortened V by 0 bases and J by 4 bases, and 18 bases separated the two germline ends. Germline lookup yields CDR1 SGHAT and CDR2 FQNNGV. The CDR3 is CASSLDRQVPGSYGYTF. CDR3 DNA: TGTGCCAGCAGCTTAGATCGGCAGGTCCCTGGTTCCTATGGCTACACCTTC.

The gene calls are TRBV14 and TRBJ1-1; D perhaps matches TRBD1 (5 bases). The CDR3 length is 15 residues. Trimming shortened V by 4 bases and J by 10 bases, and 22 bases separated the two germline ends. CDR1 is SGHDN and CDR2 is FVKESK in the germline V gene. DNA for the CDR3: TGTGCCAGCAGCCGAGCAGAGATTTCCCGGAGGGGAGCTTTCTTT. Translated: CASSRAEISRRGAFF.

The rearrangement uses TRBV2 and TRBJ2-5; the D gene is possibly TRBD2 (5 bases). This CDR3 has 15 residues. V was cut by 2 bases and J by 2 bases, with 12 bases left in between. Germline CDR1 is SNHLY and CDR2 is FYNNEI. Here the CDR3 reads CASSETGIRQETQYF. The DNA for the CDR3 is TGTGCCAGCAGTGAAACGGGGATCCGTCAAGAGACCCAGTACTTC.

This chain connects TRBV7-9 to TRBJ1-2; TRBD1 agrees at 9 bases. V trimming: 5 bases; J trimming: 5 bases; junction bases outside the gene matches: 6. CDR1 and CDR2 (germline): SEHNR, FQNEAQ (reference sequence). The CDR3 totals 14 residues. DNA for the CDR3: TGTGCCAGCAGCACACAGGGGGCTGGATATGGCTACACCTTC. The encoded protein is CASSTQGAGYGYTF. The full variable domain, its missing parts supplied by reference TRBV7-9 and TRBJ1-2, is DTGVSQNPRHKITKRGQNVTFRCDPISEHNRLYWYRQTLGQGPEFLTYFQNEAQLEKSRLLSDRFSAERPKGSFSTLEIQRTEQGDSAMYLCASSTQGAGYGYTFGSGTRLTVV.

Written as DNA, the CDR3 is TGTGCCAGCAGCCCGGGGACTACCTACGGGGGGCGAGAAGCTTTCTTT. Translation: CASSPGTTYGGREAFF. The chain uses TRBV7-2 and TRBJ1-1, with D possibly matching TRBD1 (6 bases). This CDR3 has 16 amino acids. Trimming took 5 bases from V and 8 from J, leaving 24 bases between them. Per the germline V gene, CDR1 is SGHTA and CDR2 is FQGNSA.

V and J are TRBV6-2 or TRBV6-3 and TRBJ2-5; TRBD2 matches at 12 bases. This CDR3 has 17 amino acids. Trimming took 4 bases from V and 4 from J; bases not matched to a gene: 10. Germline loops: CDR1 MNHEY, CDR2 SVGEGT. Written as DNA, the CDR3 is TGTGCCAGCAGTTCCTTTCCTAGCGGGGGGGGAAGAGAGACCCAGTACTTC. Translation: CASSSFPSGGGRETQYF.

The chain combines TRBV6-2 or TRBV6-3 with TRBJ1-5, with no clear D. The CDR3 sequence is 15 residues long. The V end was cut by 4 bases, the J end by 3 bases, with 13 bases between. Germline V CDR1 and CDR2: MNHEY, SVGEGT. CDR3 region: CASSSPGPINQPQHF. In DNA, the CDR3 is TGTGCCAGCAGTTCCCCTGGGCCCATCAATCAGCCCCAGCATTTT.

The V gene is TRBV7-2, the J gene TRBJ2-7; TRBD1 matches 8 bases. Per the germline V gene, CDR1 is SGHTA and CDR2 is FQGNSA. Losses at the gene ends were 6 bases for V and 2 bases for J; bases not matched to a gene: 9. This CDR3 contains 15 residues. CDR3: CASREGQVNTYEQYF. The CDR3 DNA is TGTGCCAGCAGGGAGGGACAGGTCAATACCTACGAGCAGTACTTC.

The chain has TRBV6-5 and TRBJ1-2; TRBD1 might be the D (5 bases). Trimming pared 0 bases from V and 6 bases from J, leaving 11 bases between. CDR1 is MNHEY and CDR2 is SVGAGI in the germline V gene. The CDR3 totals 14 residues. CDR3 protein: CASSYSIGGHGYTF. The DNA for the CDR3 is TGTGCCAGCAGTTACTCGATCGGGGGTCATGGCTACACCTTC.

The V and J genes are TRBV28 and TRBJ1-2, with 9 nucleotides matching TRBD1. Germline V gene data show CDR1 as MDHEN and CDR2 as SYDVKM. The J segment lost 4 bases and the V segment lost 4 bases, leaving 7 bases of the junction unmatched. The CDR3 is 15 amino acids. The CDR3 nucleotides are TGTGCCAGCAGTTCCCCGGACAGGGGTGGCTATGGCTACACCTTC. Translated, it gives CASSSPDRGGYGYTF.

The DNA for the CDR3 is TGTGCCAGCAGCTCCGCGACAGGCAACTCTGGAAACACCATATATTTT. It translates to CASSSATGNSGNTIYF. The rearrangement links TRBV5-4 to TRBJ1-3, with D maybe TRBD1 (6 bases). CDR1 SGHNT and CDR2 YYREEE come from the germline V gene (reference sequence). V was clipped by 3 bases and J by 0 bases, with 13 bases between them. CDR3 size: 16 residues.